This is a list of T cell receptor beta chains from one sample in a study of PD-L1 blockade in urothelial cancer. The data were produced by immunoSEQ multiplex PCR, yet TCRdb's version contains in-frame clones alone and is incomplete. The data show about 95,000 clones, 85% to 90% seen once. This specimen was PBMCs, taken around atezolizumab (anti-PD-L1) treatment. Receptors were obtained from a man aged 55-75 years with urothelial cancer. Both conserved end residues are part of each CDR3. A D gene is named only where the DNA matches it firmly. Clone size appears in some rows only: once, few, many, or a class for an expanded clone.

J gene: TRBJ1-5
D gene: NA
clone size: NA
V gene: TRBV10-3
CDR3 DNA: TGTGAGGAGGAGAGTCAGCCCCAGCATTTT
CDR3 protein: CEEESQPQHF

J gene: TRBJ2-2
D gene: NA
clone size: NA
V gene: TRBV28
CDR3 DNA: TGTGCCAGCATCACTGACTCGAACACCGGGGAGCTGTTTTTT
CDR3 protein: CASITDSNTGELFF

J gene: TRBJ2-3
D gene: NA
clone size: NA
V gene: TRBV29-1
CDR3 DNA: TGCAGCGTTGAGGCGGAGGGGACAGATACGCAGTATTTT
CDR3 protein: CSVEAEGTDTQYF

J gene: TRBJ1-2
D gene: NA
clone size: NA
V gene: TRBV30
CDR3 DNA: TGTGCCTGGAGTGGATACTCCTATGGCTACACCTTC
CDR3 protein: CAWSGYSYGYTF

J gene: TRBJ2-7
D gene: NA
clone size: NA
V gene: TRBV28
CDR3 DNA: TGTGCCAGCAAAGCGACGACCGAGCAGTACTTC
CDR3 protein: CASKATTEQYF

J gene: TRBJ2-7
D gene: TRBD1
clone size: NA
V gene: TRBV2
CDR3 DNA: TGTGCCAGCAGTGATCAGGGGGCCAGCTACGAGCAGTACTTC
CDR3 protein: CASSDQGASYEQYF

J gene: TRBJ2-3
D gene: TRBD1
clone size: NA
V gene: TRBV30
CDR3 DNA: TGTGCCCTACTTTCTCACAGGGGTAACACAGATACGCAGTATTTT
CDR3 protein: CALLSHRGNTDTQYF

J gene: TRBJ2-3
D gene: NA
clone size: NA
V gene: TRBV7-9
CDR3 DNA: TGTGCCAGCAGCTTACGCGGGGCCCCGACAGATACGCAGTATTTT
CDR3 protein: CASSLRGAPTDTQYF

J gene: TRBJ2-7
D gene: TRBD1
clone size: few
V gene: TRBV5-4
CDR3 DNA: TGTGCCAGCAGCTTGGAGGGGGCGGTTGTAGGAGAGCAGTACTTC
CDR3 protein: CASSLEGAVVGEQYF

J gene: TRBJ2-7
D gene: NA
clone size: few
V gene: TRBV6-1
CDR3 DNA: TGTGCCAGCAGTGAACACCTCTTGGGCAGGCCCTCCTACGAGCAGTACTTC
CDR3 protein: CASSEHLLGRPSYEQYF

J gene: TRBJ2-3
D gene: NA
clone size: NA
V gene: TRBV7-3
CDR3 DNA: TGTGCCAGCAGCTTAAGGGGGGACTTCCACACAGATACGCAGTATTTT
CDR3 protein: CASSLRGDFHTDTQYF

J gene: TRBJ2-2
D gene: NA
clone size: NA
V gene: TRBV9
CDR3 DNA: TGTGCCAGCAGTCCGAGGGGGGGTAACACCGGGGAGCTGTTTTTT
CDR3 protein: CASSPRGGNTGELFF

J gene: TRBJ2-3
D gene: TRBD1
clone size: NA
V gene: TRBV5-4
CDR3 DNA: TGTGCCAGCAGCTCTATCAAACAGGGGTCCACAGATACGCAGTATTTT
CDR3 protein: CASSSIKQGSTDTQYF

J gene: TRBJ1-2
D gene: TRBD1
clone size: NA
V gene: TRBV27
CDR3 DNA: TGTGCCAGCAGTCAACGACAGGGGACCTATGGCTACACCTTC
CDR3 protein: CASSQRQGTYGYTF

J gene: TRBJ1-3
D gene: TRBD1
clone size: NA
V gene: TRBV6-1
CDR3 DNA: TGTGCCAGCAGTGAAGGGCGTCGACAGGGGAGAAACACCATATATTTT
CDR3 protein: CASSEGRRQGRNTIYF

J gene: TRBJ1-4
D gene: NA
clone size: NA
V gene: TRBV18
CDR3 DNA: TGTGCCAGCTCCCCGATGGGACTGATTAATGAAAAACTGTTTTTT
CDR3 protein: CASSPMGLINEKLFF

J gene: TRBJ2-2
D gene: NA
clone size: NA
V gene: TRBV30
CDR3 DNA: TGTGCCTGGAGCCTGGGGGGAGTCGCCGGGGAGCTGTTTTTT
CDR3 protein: CAWSLGGVAGELFF

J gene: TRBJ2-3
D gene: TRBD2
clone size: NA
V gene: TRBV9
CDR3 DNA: TGTGCCAGCACAAGGGGACTAGACTTTTTATCTAGCACAGATACGCAGTATTTT
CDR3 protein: CASTRGLDFLSSTDTQYF

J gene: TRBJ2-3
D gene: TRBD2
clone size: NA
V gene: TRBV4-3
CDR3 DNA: TGCGCCAGCAGCCAAGAGTGGGGGAGCGGGAGGTCGGGGCGCCCAGATACGCAGTATTTT
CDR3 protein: CASSQEWGSGRSGRPDTQYF

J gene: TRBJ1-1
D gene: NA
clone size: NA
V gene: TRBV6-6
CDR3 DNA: TGTGCCAGCTCGCCCGGGGGGCCTGGGAACACTGAAGCTTTCTTT
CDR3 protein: CASSPGGPGNTEAFF

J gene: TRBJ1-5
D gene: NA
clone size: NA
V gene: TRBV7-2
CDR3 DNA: TGTGCCAGCAGCCCAGGGGCAGGGAGCAATCAGCCCCAGCATTTT
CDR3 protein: CASSPGAGSNQPQHF

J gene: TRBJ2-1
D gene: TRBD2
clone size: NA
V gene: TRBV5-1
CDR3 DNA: TGCGCCAGCAGCTTCTCTAGCGGACTAACCTACAATGAGCAGTTCTTC
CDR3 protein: CASSFSSGLTYNEQFF

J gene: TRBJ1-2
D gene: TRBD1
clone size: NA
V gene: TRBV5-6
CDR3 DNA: TGTGCCAGCAGCTGGACAGGGGTTGATGGCTACACCTTC
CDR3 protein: CASSWTGVDGYTF

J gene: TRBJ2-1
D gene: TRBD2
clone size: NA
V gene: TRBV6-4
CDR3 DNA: TGTGCCAGCAGATTGACTAGCGGGGTGTACAATGAGCAGTTCTTC
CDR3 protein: CASRLTSGVYNEQFF

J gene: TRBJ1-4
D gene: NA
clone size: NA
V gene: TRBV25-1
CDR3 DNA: TGTGCCAGCAGTGGGGAGGGGGTCGGGAAACTGTTTTTT
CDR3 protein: CASSGEGVGKLFF

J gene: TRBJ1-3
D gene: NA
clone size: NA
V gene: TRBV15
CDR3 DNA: TGTGCCACCAGCAGAGTGGGCCCGAGCTCTGGAAACACCATATATTTT
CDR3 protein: CATSRVGPSSGNTIYF

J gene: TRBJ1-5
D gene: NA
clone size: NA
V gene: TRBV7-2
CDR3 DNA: TGTGCCAGCAGCTTACGCGGGGGCTTGAGCAATCAGCCCCAGCATTTT
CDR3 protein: CASSLRGGLSNQPQHF

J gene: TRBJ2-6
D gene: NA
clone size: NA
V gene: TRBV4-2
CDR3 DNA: TGTGCCAGCAGCCAAGATACAGGCTCTGGGGCCAACGTCCTGACTTTC
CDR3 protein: CASSQDTGSGANVLTF